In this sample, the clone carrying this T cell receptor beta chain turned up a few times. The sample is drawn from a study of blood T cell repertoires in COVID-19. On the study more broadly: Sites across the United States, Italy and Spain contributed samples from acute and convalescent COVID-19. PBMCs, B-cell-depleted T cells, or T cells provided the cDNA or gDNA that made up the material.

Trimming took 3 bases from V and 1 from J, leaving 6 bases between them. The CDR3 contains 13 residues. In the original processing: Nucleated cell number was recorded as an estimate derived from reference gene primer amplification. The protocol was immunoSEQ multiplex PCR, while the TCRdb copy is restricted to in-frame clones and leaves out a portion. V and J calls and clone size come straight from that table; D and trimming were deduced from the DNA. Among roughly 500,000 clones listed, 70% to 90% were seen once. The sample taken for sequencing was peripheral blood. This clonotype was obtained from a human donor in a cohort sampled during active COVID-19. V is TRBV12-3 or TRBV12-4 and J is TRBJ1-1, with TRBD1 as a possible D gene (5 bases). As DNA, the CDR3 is TGTGCCAGCAGTTTTGACAGGAACACTGAAGCTTTCTTT. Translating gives CASSFDRNTEAFF.